The clone carrying this T cell receptor (beta chain) has just a few counts. Antigen specificity is unknown. The sample is drawn from a study of beta chain features in type 1 diabetes. Across the study: Cell yields, gender and age were similar in healthy donors and patients. The study, taken as a whole, reports: Moderately but significantly shorter TCRB CDR3s were found in Type 1 diabetes patients in all four CD4+ subsets.

This CDR3 contains 16 residues. Trimming shortened V by 7 bases and J by 8 bases, and 26 bases separated the two germline ends. Germline V gives CDR1 SGHTA, CDR2 FQGNSA. Expressed TCRB transcripts got sequenced, as all isolated RNA was reverse transcribed. The assay was immunoSEQ multiplex PCR, and TCRdb's table has in-frame clones only and misses some. Counted here are around 110,000 clones, over 15% occurring once; the ten biggest clones make up 2.3%. This TCR was recovered from a man in his thirties or forties with type 1 diabetes. Sequencing was carried out using central memory CD4+ T cells from blood. The chain recombines TRBV7-2 with TRBJ1-2; D uncertain. In DNA, the CDR3 is TGTGCCAGCAACACGGGGTCGGGTGGAAGTATAGCGGGCTACACCTTC. This translates into CASNTGSGGSIAGYTF.